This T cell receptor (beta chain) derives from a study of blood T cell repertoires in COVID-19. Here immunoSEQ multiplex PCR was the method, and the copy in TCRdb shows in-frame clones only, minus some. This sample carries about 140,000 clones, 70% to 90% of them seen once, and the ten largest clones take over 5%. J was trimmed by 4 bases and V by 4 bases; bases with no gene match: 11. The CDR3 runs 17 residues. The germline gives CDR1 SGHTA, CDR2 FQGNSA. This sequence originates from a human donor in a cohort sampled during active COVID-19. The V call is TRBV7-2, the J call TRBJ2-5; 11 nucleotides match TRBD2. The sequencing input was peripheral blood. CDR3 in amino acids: CASSSGPLAGGRETQYF. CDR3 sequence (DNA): TGTGCCAGCAGCTCGGGTCCGCTAGCGGGAGGTAGAGAGACCCAGTACTTC.